The 17 T cell receptor beta chains reported below all come from one sample, sequenced in a study of blood T cell repertoires in COVID-19. TCRdb keeps only in-frame clones here, not all; method: immunoSEQ multiplex PCR. The sample consists of 200,000 to 250,000 clones, roughly four fifths of them appearing once. Material: PBMCs or T cells enriched from blood (not recorded which). The receptor set was obtained from a woman aged 50 to 65 who had been exposed to COVID-19.

The gene calls are TRBV19 and TRBJ1-5; a weak D match, TRBD1 (5 bases). The CDR3 totals 17 residues. CDR1 is LNHDA, CDR2 SQIVND, per germline (reference sequence). V was cut by 1 base and J by 2 bases, with 15 bases left in between. The CDR3 region is CASSIAPRGYGNQPQHF. CDR3 nucleotides: TGTGCCAGTAGTATAGCCCCCCGGGGGTATGGCAATCAGCCCCAGCATTTT.

This clone was counted a single time. This chain connects TRBV7-7 to TRBJ1-3, with D unclear. Per the germline V gene, CDR1 is SSHAT and CDR2 is FNYEAQ (reference sequence). This CDR3 region has 15 residues. The V end lost 2 bases, the J end lost 3 bases, and 11 bases lay between the germline ends. The CDR3 nucleotides are TGTGCCAGCAGCTTAAAAGGACTTATTGGAAACACCATATATTTT. Protein product: CASSLKGLIGNTIYF.

In this sample, this clone turned up a few times. V gene TRBV6-6 combines with J gene TRBJ1-1, with D hard to call. The CDR3 spans 13 residues. Germline loops: CDR1 MNHNY, CDR2 SVGAGI (reference sequence). V gave up 3 bases and J gave up 4 bases, with 9 bases separating them. CDR3 region: CASSYNRGTEAFF. The CDR3, as DNA: TGTGCCAGCAGTTATAATCGGGGCACTGAAGCTTTCTTT.

This clone is a singleton in its sample. The V and J genes are TRBV27 and TRBJ1-1; D ambiguous. The CDR3 runs 12 residues. Germline V CDR1 and CDR2: MNHEY, SMNVEV (reference sequence). V was trimmed by 5 bases and J by 8 bases, leaving 12 bases between them. The CDR3 here is CASSGRDLEAFF. The CDR3 bases are TGTGCCAGCAGTGGGCGAGATTTGGAAGCTTTCTTT.

The rearrangement joins TRBV18 to TRBJ2-1; the D gene is possibly TRBD2 (5 bases). The length of the CDR3 is 16 residues. With 3 bases removed from V and 8 bases from J, the gap between germline ends came to 20 bases. Germline CDR1 reads KGHSH; CDR2 reads LQKENI. The CDR3 spells CASSPSPGVRYDEQFF. The CDR3 nucleotides are TGTGCCAGCTCACCTTCACCCGGGGTACGTTACGATGAGCAGTTCTTC.

The chain links TRBV6-5 to TRBJ2-3, with TRBD2 identical over 12 bases. The CDR3 has 16 amino acids. V dropped 4 bases and J dropped 3; count of bases not matched to a gene: 5. Germline loops: CDR1 MNHEY, CDR2 SVGAGI. The CDR3 reads CASSFRTSGVTDTQYF. The DNA for the CDR3 is TGTGCCAGCAGTTTTCGGACTAGCGGGGTAACAGATACGCAGTATTTT.

There are a few counts of this clone. The chain employs TRBV10-3 and TRBJ1-5; 10 nucleotides line up with TRBD1. CDR1 ENHRY and CDR2 SYGVKD come from the germline V gene. Trimming removed 6 bases from V and 5 bases from J; junction bases left unmatched: 4. CDR3 length: 14 residues. The CDR3 coding sequence is TGTGCCATCAGCATGACAGGGGGCGATCAGCCCCAGCATTTT. This gives the protein CAISMTGGDQPQHF.

The V gene is TRBV27, the J gene TRBJ1-5; TRBD1 aligns across 10 bases. V trimming: 5 bases; J trimming: 6 bases; junction bases outside the gene matches: 7. In germline, CDR1 is MNHEY, CDR2 SMNVEV (reference sequence). The CDR3 length is 15 residues. CDR3 residues: CASSPDRGRVQPQHF. As DNA, the CDR3 is TGTGCCAGCAGTCCAGACAGGGGGCGGGTTCAGCCCCAGCATTTT.

The genes are TRBV5-3 and TRBJ1-1, with D possibly matching TRBD1 (6 bases). TRBV5-3 is treated as an ORF (open reading frame) with a function not yet certain. This CDR3 has 15 residues. V was shortened by 0 bases and J by 7 bases, with 16 bases between the two germline ends. The CDR3 region is CARSLARDNQFEAFF. CDR3 sequence (DNA): TGTGCCAGAAGCTTGGCCAGGGACAATCAATTTGAAGCTTTCTTT.

The table lists this clone with a few counts. The CDR3 loop reads CASSSQGGASYEQYF. DNA for the CDR3: TGTGCCAGCAGCTCCCAGGGCGGGGCGTCCTACGAGCAGTACTTC. This sequence joins TRBV7-2 and TRBJ2-7, with a weak D call TRBD2 (6 bases). The CDR3 has 15 amino acids. The ends were cut back, 4 bases at V and 1 base at J, with 14 bases in the middle. Germline assignment: CDR1 SGHTA and CDR2 FQGNSA.

This clone was detected only a few times. The rearrangement links TRBV11-3 to TRBJ2-2; perhaps TRBD2 as D (6 bases). Trimming took off 2 bases at V and 7 bases at J, with 20 bases between the two ends. CDR3 length equals 17 residues. Germline values: CDR1 SGHNT, CDR2 YENEEA. The DNA for the CDR3 is TGTGCCAGCAGCTTAACTCCTGCGTCTAGCGTAGGCGGGGAGCTGTTTTTT. Translating gives CASSLTPASSVGGELFF.

This sequence joins TRBV19 and TRBJ1-1; 9 nucleotides align to TRBD1. Per the germline V gene, CDR1 is LNHDA and CDR2 is SQIVND (reference sequence). The CDR3 is 15 amino acids. The trim removed 6 bases at V and 2 bases at J, leaving 7 bases unmatched. The CDR3, as DNA: TGTGCCAGTAGCAGGGGGACAGGGCCAAACACTGAAGCTTTCTTT. Residues: CASSRGTGPNTEAFF. Together with reference TRBV19 and TRBJ1-1, the CDR3 gives the full variable domain: DGGITQSPKYLFRKEGQNVTLSCEQNLNHDAMYWYRQDPGQGLRLIYYSQIVNDFQKGDIAEGYSVSREKKESFPLTVTSAQKNPTAFYLCASSRGTGPNTEAFFGQGTRLTVV.

This chain uses TRBV30 with TRBJ1-3; TRBD1 matches 7 bases. V was clipped by 5 bases and J by 0 bases; unmatched bases: 4. Germline CDR1 and CDR2: GTSNPN and SVGIG (reference sequence). CDR3 length: 14 residues. The CDR3 protein is CAWGQDFSGNTIYF. The CDR3 DNA follows: TGTGCCTGGGGACAGGATTTCTCTGGAAACACCATATATTTT.

J is TRBJ2-2 and V is TRBV27; 9 bases align to TRBD1. V lost 2 bases and J lost 2; bases outside the gene matches: 3. Looked up from germline, CDR1 is MNHEY and CDR2 is SMNVEV (reference sequence). This CDR3 has 16 residues. The CDR3 DNA is TGTGCCAGCAGTTTAATGGGACAGGGAAACACCGGGGAGCTGTTTTTT. It encodes CASSLMGQGNTGELFF.

J is TRBJ1-1 and V is TRBV2; TRBD1 matches 7 bases. The germline V gene has CDR1 SNHLY and CDR2 FYNNEI. V was pared by 1 base and J by 4 bases, with 6 bases of the junction left unmatched. This CDR3 contains 15 residues. The chain's CDR3 is CASSEEGARITEAFF. The CDR3 nucleotides read TGTGCCAGCAGTGAAGAGGGGGCGCGCATCACTGAAGCTTTCTTT.

In this sample, this clone turned up a few times. V and J are TRBV28 and TRBJ1-1; 7 bases line up with TRBD1. CDR3 length: 14 amino acids. The germline CDR1 and CDR2 sequences are MDHEN and SYDVKM. V lost 6 bases to trimming and J lost 4 bases; unmatched junction nucleotides: 8. CDR3 residues: CASRVTGSSTEAFF. CDR3 DNA: TGTGCCAGCAGGGTGACAGGGTCGAGCACTGAAGCTTTCTTT.

The rearrangement joins TRBV15 to TRBJ2-2; D gene uncertain. This CDR3 has 13 residues. Trimming removed 0 bases at V and 14 bases at J, with 13 bases between. Germline CDR1 is LNHNV and CDR2 is YYDKDF (reference sequence). The CDR3 loop is CATSRDLKLHLFF. The CDR3 region has the DNA TGTGCCACCAGCAGAGATCTAAAACTCCATCTGTTTTTT.